These 16 T cell receptor beta chains originate from one sample sequenced in a study of cytomegalovirus exposure and HLA in healthy donors. The PCR had 60 Vbeta and 13 Jbeta primers. Clones were sequenced by immunoSEQ multiplex PCR, and TCRdb holds only the in-frame ones, with some missing. The repertoire holds 120,000 to 150,000 clones, with 73% as singletons. The sequenced material came from PBMCs. The receptors derive from a human donor in good health.

The chain uses TRBV7-8 and TRBJ1-2; D may be TRBD1 (6 bases). This CDR3 spans 14 amino acids. CDR1 and CDR2 (germline): SGHVS, FQNEAQ. V lost 5 bases and J 0 bases, leaving 10 bases between the germline ends. CDR3 sequence reads: CASSPRTANYGYTF. DNA of the CDR3: TGTGCCAGCAGCCCCAGGACAGCTAACTATGGCTACACCTTC.

The chain carries TRBV10-2 and TRBJ2-7; perhaps TRBD1 as D (7 bases). Trimming stripped 0 bases from V and 2 bases from J, with 17 bases between. Germline values: CDR1 WSHSY, CDR2 SAAADI. The CDR3 consists of 17 residues. CDR3: CASSESGTAGRPYEQYF. CDR3 in DNA: TGCGCCAGCAGTGAGTCCGGGACAGCTGGGAGGCCCTACGAGCAGTACTTC.

The chain combines TRBV11-2 with TRBJ2-7; TRBD1 matches at 8 bases. The trim removed 6 bases at V and 0 bases at J, leaving 16 bases unmatched. Looked up from germline, CDR1 is SGHAT and CDR2 is FQNNGV. The CDR3 extends over 18 amino acids. The CDR3 protein is CASSFGRGLLPSSYEQYF. The CDR3 DNA sequence: TGTGCCAGCAGTTTTGGCAGGGGGCTACTACCGAGCTCCTACGAGCAGTACTTC. The entire variable domain, with the rest obtained from reference TRBV11-2 and TRBJ2-7, is as follows: EAGVAQSPRYKIIEKRQSVAFWCNPISGHATLYWYQQILGQGPKLLIQFQNNGVVDDSQLPKDRFSAERLKGVDSTLKIQPAKLEDSAVYLCASSFGRGLLPSSYEQYFGPGTRLTVT.

J is TRBJ1-1 and V is TRBV29-1; D uncertain. This CDR3 contains 12 residues. Germline V gives CDR1 SQVTM, CDR2 ANQGSEA. The ends were cut back, 6 bases at V and 0 bases at J, with 8 bases in the middle. CDR3 bases: TGCAGCGTGGCCCTTATGAACACTGAAGCTTTCTTT. It specifies CSVALMNTEAFF.

V is TRBV2 and J is TRBJ1-2; 8 bases align to TRBD1. The CDR3 consists of 15 residues. V trimming: 6 bases; J trimming: 8 bases; junction bases outside the gene matches: 14. CDR1 and CDR2 (germline): SNHLY, FYNNEI. The CDR3 reads CASRGVWQGARGYTF. The CDR3 DNA reads as TGTGCCAGCAGAGGAGTCTGGCAGGGGGCACGGGGCTACACCTTC.

This chain uses TRBV7-9 with TRBJ2-1, with D possibly TRBD2 on 5 matching bases. V shed 5 bases and J shed 10 bases, with 9 bases lying between them. The CDR3 loop spans 11 amino acids. The germline CDR1 and CDR2 sequences are SEHNR and FQNEAQ (reference sequence). CDR3 DNA: TGTGCCAGCAGCGCAAGCGGAGAGCAGTTCTTC. Encoded protein: CASSASGEQFF. The entire variable domain, with the rest obtained from reference TRBV7-9 and TRBJ2-1, is as follows: DTGVSQNPRHKITKRGQNVTFRCDPISEHNRLYWYRQTLGQGPEFLTYFQNEAQLEKSRLLSDRFSAERPKGSFSTLEIQRTEQGDSAMYLCASSASGEQFFGPGTRLTVL.

The chain links TRBV5-1 to TRBJ1-3, with 9 bases lining up with TRBD1. Looked up from germline, CDR1 is SGHRS and CDR2 is YFSETQ. The CDR3 sequence is 18 residues long. Trimming at V came to 0 bases and at J to 0 bases, leaving 7 bases not matched to a gene. CDR3 DNA: TGCGCCAGCAGCTTGGACTGGGACAGGGAAATCTCTGGAAACACCATATATTTT. Translation: CASSLDWDREISGNTIYF.

J is TRBJ2-1 and V is TRBV27, with 8 bases fitting TRBD2. Unmatched junction bases numbered 4, after V lost 9 bases and J lost 9 bases. The CDR3 is 11 residues long. Per germline, CDR1 MNHEY and CDR2 SMNVEV (reference sequence). The CDR3 loop is CASRGGSEQFF. CDR3 sequence (DNA): TGTGCCAGTCGGGGGGGTTCTGAGCAGTTCTTC.

This sequence joins TRBV23-1 and TRBJ1-1, with D unresolved. TRBV23-1 is given ORF status, its function remaining uncertain. CDR3 size: 15 residues. With 0 bases removed from V and 7 bases from J, the gap between germline ends came to 15 bases. CDR3 coding DNA: TGCGCCAGCAGTCAATCCTCTGAGTATCGGGATGAAGCTTTCTTT. It specifies CASSQSSEYRDEAFF.

This chain uses TRBV18 with TRBJ2-1, with D possibly being TRBD1 (5 bases). Germline V gene sequence: CDR1 KGHSH, CDR2 LQKENI. This CDR3 has 13 residues. V was clipped by 6 bases and J by 5 bases, with 11 bases between them. In nucleotides, the CDR3 is TGTGCCAGCTCGAGCAGGGCGGACAATGAGCAGTTCTTC. Protein product: CASSSRADNEQFF.

The V call is TRBV18, the J call TRBJ1-2, with no clear D. Germline V gene sequence: CDR1 KGHSH, CDR2 LQKENI. The V gene lost 3 bases and the J gene lost 5 bases, with 13 bases spanning the gap. The CDR3 has 14 amino acids. In DNA, the CDR3 is TGTGCCAGCTCACCTTCGACACTTCAGTATGGCTACACCTTC. This codes for CASSPSTLQYGYTF.

This clone was detected a few times. V gene TRBV28 combines with J gene TRBJ1-2, with D uncertain. The V end lost 6 bases, the J end lost 8 bases, and 13 bases lay between the germline ends. The germline gives CDR1 MDHEN, CDR2 SYDVKM. This CDR3 region has 12 residues. Here the CDR3 reads CASSPPGQGYTF. As DNA, the CDR3 is TGTGCCAGCAGCCCCCCGGGTCAAGGCTACACCTTC.

The chain has TRBV2 and TRBJ2-3; tentatively, D is TRBD1 (6 bases). Trimming took off 4 bases at V and 4 bases at J, with 12 bases between the two ends. Germline V lookup: CDR1 SNHLY, CDR2 FYNNEI. This CDR3 is built from 14 residues. In DNA form, the CDR3 reads TGTGCCAGCAGTGCCACAGGGCTTGCAGATACGCAGTATTTT. Translated: CASSATGLADTQYF.

The chain combines TRBV19 with TRBJ2-5, with D maybe TRBD1 (6 bases). The DNA end is a closer match to TRBJ2-7, so the J assignment may be wrong. The CDR3 consists of 15 residues. The V gene's germline CDR1 is LNHDA and CDR2 SQIVND (reference sequence). For the CDR3, the DNA is TGTGCCAGTAGTATAGGGGCAGGGGTTCGCGACGAGCAGTACTTC. This translates into CASSIGAGVRDEQYF.

The J gene is TRBJ2-7, the V gene TRBV7-9; D is unresolved. Between the trimmed V and J ends, which lost 5 bases and 6 bases, there was a span of 11 bases. This CDR3 contains 12 residues. Germline values: CDR1 SEHNR, CDR2 FQNEAQ (reference sequence). The CDR3 protein is CASSQPRGEQYF. For the CDR3, the DNA is TGTGCCAGCAGCCAGCCTAGAGGCGAGCAGTACTTC.

In its sample, this clone was seen once. J is TRBJ2-3 and V is TRBV2, with 13 bases lining up with TRBD2. V shed 7 bases and J 6 bases; nucleotides not matched to a gene: 4. The CDR3 consists of 14 residues. From germline, CDR1 is SNHLY and CDR2 FYNNEI. CDR3 nucleotides: TGTGCCAGCAAGGGACTAGCGGGGCCGGATACGCAGTATTTT. The encoded protein is CASKGLAGPDTQYF. Filled out from reference TRBV2 and TRBJ2-3, the complete variable domain reads EPEVTQTPSHQVTQMGQEVILRCVPISNHLYFYWYRQILGQKVEFLVSFYNNEISEKSEIFDDQFSVERPDGSNFTLKIRSTKLEDSAMYFCASKGLAGPDTQYFGPGTRLTVL.